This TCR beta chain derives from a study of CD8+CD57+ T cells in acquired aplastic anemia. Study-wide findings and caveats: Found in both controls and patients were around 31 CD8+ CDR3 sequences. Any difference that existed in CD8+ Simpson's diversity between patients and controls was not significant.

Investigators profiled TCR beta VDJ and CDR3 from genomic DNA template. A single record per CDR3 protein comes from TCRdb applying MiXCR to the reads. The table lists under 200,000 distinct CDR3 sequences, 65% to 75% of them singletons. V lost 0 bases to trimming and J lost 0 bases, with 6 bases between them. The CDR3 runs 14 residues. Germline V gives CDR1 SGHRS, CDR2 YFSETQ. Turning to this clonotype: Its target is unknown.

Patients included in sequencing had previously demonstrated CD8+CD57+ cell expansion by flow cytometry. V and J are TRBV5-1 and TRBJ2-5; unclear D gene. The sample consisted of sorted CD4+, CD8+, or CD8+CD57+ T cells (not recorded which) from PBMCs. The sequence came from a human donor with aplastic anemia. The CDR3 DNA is TGCGCCAGCAGCTTGGCCATGTACCAAGAGACCCAGTACTTC. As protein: CASSLAMYQETQYF.